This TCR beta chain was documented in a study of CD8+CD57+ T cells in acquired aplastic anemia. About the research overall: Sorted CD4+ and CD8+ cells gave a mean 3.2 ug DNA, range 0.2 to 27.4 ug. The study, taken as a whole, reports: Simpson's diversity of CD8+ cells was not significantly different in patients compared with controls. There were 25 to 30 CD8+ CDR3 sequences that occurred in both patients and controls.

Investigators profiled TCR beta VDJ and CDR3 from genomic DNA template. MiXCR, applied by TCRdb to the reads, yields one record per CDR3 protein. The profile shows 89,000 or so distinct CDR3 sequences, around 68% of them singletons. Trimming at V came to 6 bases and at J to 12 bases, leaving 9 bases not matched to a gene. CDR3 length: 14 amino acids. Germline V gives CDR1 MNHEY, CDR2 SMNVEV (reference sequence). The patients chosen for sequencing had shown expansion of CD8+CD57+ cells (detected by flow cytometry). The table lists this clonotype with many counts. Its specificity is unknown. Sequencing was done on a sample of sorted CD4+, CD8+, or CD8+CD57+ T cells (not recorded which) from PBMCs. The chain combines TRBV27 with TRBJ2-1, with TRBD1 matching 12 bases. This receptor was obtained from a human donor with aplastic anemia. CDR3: CASSPGTGGPGQFF. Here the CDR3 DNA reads TGTGCCAGCAGCCCCGGGACAGGGGGCCCTGGGCAGTTCTTC.